These T cell receptor beta chains were read from a single sample in a study of cytomegalovirus exposure and HLA in healthy donors. Repertoires were generated with immunoSEQ multiplex PCR, while TCRdb's copy carries only in-frame clones and drops some. This sample contains just under 80,000 clones. Sequencing was carried out using PBMCs. Receptor source: a man between 18 and 29 years old in good health and CMV-seropositive. The CDR3 runs from the conserved cysteine through the conserved F or W. A D gene is named only where the DNA matches it firmly.

>TRBJ1-1|TRBD1|TRBV10-2
CASRDREDTEAFF
TGCGCCAGCAGGGACAGGGAGGACACTGAAGCTTTCTTT
>TRBJ2-7|TRBD2|TRBV28
CASSPLIAGGPEQYF
TGTGCCAGCAGTCCCCTCATAGCGGGAGGGCCCGAGCAGTACTTC
>TRBJ1-5|.|TRBV6-6
CASRRTVGDQPQHF
TGTGCCAGCAGAAGGACAGTAGGGGATCAGCCCCAGCATTTT
>TRBJ1-1|.|TRBV7-9
CASSLPAEAFF
TGTGCCAGCAGCCTCCCGGCTGAAGCTTTCTTT
>TRBJ2-1|TRBD2|TRBV6-4
CASSDSTGGSSYNEQFF
TGTGCCAGCAGTGACTCGACGGGCGGGAGCTCCTACAATGAGCAGTTCTTC
>TRBJ2-2|.|TRBV5-4
CASSLGAGATGELFF
TGTGCCAGCAGCTTGGGTGCGGGGGCCACCGGGGAGCTGTTTTTT
>TRBJ1-1|TRBD1|TRBV2
CASRPRTGGGNTEAFF
TGTGCCAGCAGGCCTCGGACAGGGGGAGGAAACACTGAAGCTTTCTTT
>TRBJ1-6|.|TRBV7-8
CASSGERAGVGNSPLHF
TGTGCCAGCAGCGGGGAAAGAGCAGGGGTTGGCAATTCACCCCTCCACTTT
>TRBJ2-4|TRBD2|TRBV19
CASSLAGGPILAKNIQYF
TGTGCCAGTAGTTTAGCGGGAGGCCCAATCCTAGCCAAAAACATTCAGTACTTC
>TRBJ2-1|TRBD1|TRBV4-2
CASSHVSGQGSYNEQFF
TGTGCCAGCAGCCATGTATCGGGACAGGGTTCCTACAATGAGCAGTTCTTC
>TRBJ2-4|.|TRBV25-1
CASSGGALWAKNIQYF
TGTGCCAGCAGTGGGGGAGCGCTCTGGGCCAAAAACATTCAGTACTTC
>TRBJ2-6|.|TRBV6-5
CASSYGDGSGANVLTF
TGTGCCAGCAGTTACGGAGACGGCTCTGGGGCCAACGTCCTGACTTTC
>TRBJ2-2|TRBD1|TRBV27
CASSGTGVNTGELFF
TGTGCCAGCTCCGGGACAGGGGTGAACACCGGGGAGCTGTTTTTT
>TRBJ2-7|.|TRBV2
CASSVSKQYF
TGTGCCAGCAGTGTGAGCAAGCAGTACTTC
>TRBJ2-5|.|TRBV19
CASSIGGRTETQYF
TGTGCCAGTAGTATAGGGGGGCGTACGGAGACCCAGTACTTC
>TRBJ2-7|.|TRBV28
CASSHSYEQYF
TGTGCCAGCAGTCACTCCTACGAGCAGTACTTC
>TRBJ2-3|TRBD1|TRBV5-6
CASRHKRQGAPDTQYF
TGTGCCAGCAGACATAAGAGACAGGGGGCCCCAGATACGCAGTATTTT
>TRBJ2-3|TRBD2|TRBV2
CASSGAGGFTDTQYF
TGTGCCAGCAGTGGAGCGGGAGGATTCACAGATACGCAGTATTTT
>TRBJ1-1|TRBD1|TRBV5-1
CASSLYSGGTEAFF
TGCGCCAGCAGCTTGTATTCAGGGGGCACTGAAGCTTTCTTT
>TRBJ1-5|.|TRBV19
CASSIPGSWQPQHF
TGTGCCAGTAGTATTCCGGGATCATGGCAGCCCCAGCATTTT
>TRBJ2-2|.|TRBV7-2
CASSLYVGELFF
TGTGCCAGCAGCCTTTATGTAGGGGAGCTGTTTTTT
>TRBJ1-5|.|TRBV6-1
CASSLSNQPQHF
TGTGCCAGCAGCTTGAGCAATCAGCCCCAGCATTTT
>TRBJ2-1|.|TRBV11-2
CASSLEFNSRDEQFF
TGTGCCAGCAGCTTAGAGTTCAACTCCCGGGATGAGCAGTTCTTC
>TRBJ1-5|.|TRBV2
CASNQIYGGQPQHF
TGTGCCAGCAACCAGATATACGGGGGTCAGCCCCAGCATTTT
>TRBJ2-7|.|TRBV19
CASSIMKHPFPYEQYF
TGTGCCAGTAGTATAATGAAACACCCTTTTCCCTACGAGCAGTACTTC
>TRBJ1-4|.|TRBV27
CASRISGNEKLFF
TGTGCCAGCAGAATTTCAGGGAATGAAAAACTGTTTTTT
>TRBJ2-7|TRBD1|TRBV5-6
CASSFGQGFSEQYF
TGTGCCAGCAGCTTCGGACAGGGTTTTAGCGAGCAGTACTTC
>TRBJ2-2|.|TRBV7-2
CASSRTPTGELFF
TGTGCCAGCAGCCGAACACCCACCGGGGAGCTGTTTTTT
>TRBJ1-6|.|TRBV9
CASSPTGSGGNSPLHF
TGTGCCAGCAGCCCCACAGGTTCGGGGGGGAATTCACCCCTCCACTTT
>TRBJ1-1|.|TRBV9
CASSADPRGGREAFF
TGTGCCAGCAGCGCAGACCCGAGGGGGGGCAGGGAAGCTTTCTTT
>TRBJ2-7|TRBD1|TRBV7-9
CASSPGQATFREQYF
TGTGCCAGCAGCCCCGGACAGGCCACTTTCCGCGAGCAGTACTTC
>TRBJ2-1|.|TRBV5-1
CASSFREPNGDEQFF
TGCGCCAGCAGCTTCAGGGAACCTAACGGCGATGAGCAGTTCTTC
>TRBJ2-2|.|TRBV28
CASSHMTYAIRDSSNTGELFF
TGTGCCAGCAGCCATATGACCTATGCTATCCGGGACTCCTCGAACACCGGGGAGCTGTTTTTT
>TRBJ2-7|TRBD1|TRBV28
CASLTDRGTREQYF
TGTGCTTCCCTCACGGACAGGGGAACCCGCGAGCAGTACTTC
>TRBJ1-2|.|TRBV5-1
CASSYILNRDTANYGYTF
TGCGCCAGCAGCTACATACTAAACCGGGACACGGCTAACTATGGCTACACCTTC
>TRBJ2-1|TRBD2|TRBV13
CASSPTVRGGRNEQFF
TGTGCCAGCAGCCCCACAGTGCGGGGGGGCCGGAATGAGCAGTTCTTC
>TRBJ2-7|.|TRBV27
CASRYAYEQYF
TGTGCCAGCAGGTATGCCTACGAGCAGTACTTC
>TRBJ1-1|TRBD1|TRBV10-3
CAISEQVGQHTEAFF
TGTGCCATCAGTGAGCAGGTGGGACAGCACACTGAAGCTTTCTTT
>TRBJ2-3|.|TRBV4-1
CASSQDFDYRIMDTQYF
TGCGCCAGCAGCCAAGATTTTGACTACCGTATAATGGATACGCAGTATTTT
>TRBJ2-7|TRBD1|TRBV11-3
CASSLGTGTYEQYF
TGTGCCAGCAGCCTAGGGACAGGGACCTACGAGCAGTACTTC
>TRBJ1-1|TRBD1|TRBV7-2
CASSFYRGDTEAFF
TGTGCCAGCAGCTTCTACAGGGGTGACACTGAAGCTTTCTTT
>TRBJ2-5|.|TRBV13
CASSLYKETQYF
TGTGCCAGCAGCCTATATAAAGAGACCCAGTACTTC
>TRBJ1-5|TRBD1|TRBV6-6
CASSLTQQGNQPQHF
TGTGCCAGCAGCCTCACCCAACAGGGGAATCAGCCCCAGCATTTT
>TRBJ1-4|.|TRBV28
CASSLGRGGAGEKLFF
TGTGCCAGCAGTTTGGGGCGCGGAGGGGCGGGAGAAAAACTGTTTTTT
>TRBJ2-1|TRBD1|TRBV11-2
CASSLQGAANEQFF
TGTGCCAGCAGCCTACAGGGGGCGGCCAATGAGCAGTTCTTC
>TRBJ2-3|.|TRBV5-6
CASSVTSTDTQYF
TGTGCCAGCAGCGTAACAAGCACAGATACGCAGTATTTT
>TRBJ2-7|TRBD1|TRBV29-1
CSVAFQGAFYEQYF
TGCAGCGTTGCATTTCAGGGGGCGTTTTACGAGCAGTACTTC
>TRBJ1-2|.|TRBV28
CASRAGEFVDGYTF
TGTGCCAGCAGGGCAGGGGAATTCGTCGATGGCTACACCTTC
>TRBJ1-1|.|TRBV6-6
CASSYSGITEAFF
TGTGCCAGCAGTTACTCGGGCATCACTGAAGCTTTCTTT
>TRBJ1-1|.|TRBV7-2
CASSLSGRATEAFF
TGTGCCAGCAGCTTATCCGGCAGGGCCACTGAAGCTTTCTTT
>TRBJ2-2|.|TRBV14
CASSQLRVANTGELFF
TGTGCCAGCAGCCAGCTTCGGGTTGCTAACACCGGGGAGCTGTTTTTT
>TRBJ2-1|.|TRBV5-1
CASSPRVADNEQFF
TGCGCCAGCAGCCCCAGGGTAGCCGACAATGAGCAGTTCTTC
>TRBJ2-5|TRBD1|TRBV5-1
CASSLARTGGGETQYF
TGCGCCAGCAGCTTGGCCCGGACAGGGGGTGGAGAGACCCAGTACTTC